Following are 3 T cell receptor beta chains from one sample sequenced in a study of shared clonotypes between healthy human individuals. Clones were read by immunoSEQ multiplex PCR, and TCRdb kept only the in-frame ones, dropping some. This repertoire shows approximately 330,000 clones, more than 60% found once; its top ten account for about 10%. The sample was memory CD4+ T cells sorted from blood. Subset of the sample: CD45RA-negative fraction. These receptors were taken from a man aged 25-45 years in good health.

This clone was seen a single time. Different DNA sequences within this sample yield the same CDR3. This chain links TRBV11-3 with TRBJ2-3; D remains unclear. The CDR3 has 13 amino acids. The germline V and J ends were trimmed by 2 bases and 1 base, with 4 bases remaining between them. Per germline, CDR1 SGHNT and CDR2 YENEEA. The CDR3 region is CASSLSGTDTQYF. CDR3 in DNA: TGTGCCAGCAGCTTATCTGGCACAGATACGCAGTATTTT.

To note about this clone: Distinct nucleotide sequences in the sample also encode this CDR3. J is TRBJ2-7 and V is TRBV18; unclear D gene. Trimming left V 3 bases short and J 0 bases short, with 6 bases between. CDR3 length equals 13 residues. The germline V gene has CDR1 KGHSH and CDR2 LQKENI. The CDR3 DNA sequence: TGTGCCAGCTCACCGCCAAGCTCCTACGAGCAGTACTTC. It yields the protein CASSPPSSYEQYF.

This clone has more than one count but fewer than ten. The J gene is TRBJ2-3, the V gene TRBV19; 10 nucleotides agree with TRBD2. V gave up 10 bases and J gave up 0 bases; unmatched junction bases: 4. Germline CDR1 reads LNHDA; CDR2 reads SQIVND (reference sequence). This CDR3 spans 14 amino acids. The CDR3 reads CATSTSGSTDTQYF. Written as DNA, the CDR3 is TGTGCCACCTCGACTAGCGGGAGCACAGATACGCAGTATTTT.